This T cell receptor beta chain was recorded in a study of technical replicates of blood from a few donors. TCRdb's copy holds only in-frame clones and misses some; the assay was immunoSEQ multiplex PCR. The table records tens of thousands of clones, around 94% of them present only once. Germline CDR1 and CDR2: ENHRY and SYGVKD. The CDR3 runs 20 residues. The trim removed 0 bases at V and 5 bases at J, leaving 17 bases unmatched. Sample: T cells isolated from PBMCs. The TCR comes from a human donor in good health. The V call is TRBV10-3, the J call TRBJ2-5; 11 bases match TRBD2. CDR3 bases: TGTGCCATCAGTGAGTCGATGGTAGCGGGGGGGCTAAATGCCCGGGAGACCCAGTACTTC. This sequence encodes CAISESMVAGGLNARETQYF.